These 27 T cell receptor beta chains came from one sample sequenced in a study of shared clonotypes between healthy human individuals. TCRdb's copy holds only in-frame clones and misses some; the assay was immunoSEQ multiplex PCR. The sample holds roughly 680,000 clones, approximately 77% seen once. Sample: memory CD4+ T cells sorted from blood. The subset: CD45RA-negative fraction. The receptors stem from a woman aged 25-40 years in good health.

This chain joins TRBV10-1 and TRBJ1-1; 9 bases line up with TRBD1. The CDR3 has 14 residues. J lost 11 bases, V lost 4 bases, and 11 bases had no gene match. Looked up from germline, CDR1 is WNHNN and CDR2 is SYGVQD (reference sequence). For the CDR3, the DNA is TGCGCCAGCAGTGGACCGCCGGGACAGGGTCCGGCTTTCTTT. Translated: CASSGPPGQGPAFF.

The chain links TRBV6-6 to TRBJ2-3, with D perhaps assigned TRBD1 or TRBD2 (6 bases each). The CDR3 spans 14 residues. CDR1 and CDR2 (germline): MNHNY, SVGAGI (reference sequence). V lost 6 bases, J lost 2 bases, and 12 bases lay in between. In DNA form, the CDR3 reads TGTGCCAGCAGCAACGGGGGCTCCACAGATACGCAGTATTTT. Translating it yields CASSNGGSTDTQYF.

The V call is TRBV6-1, the J call TRBJ2-1, with 8 bases aligning to TRBD2. The germline gives CDR1 MNHNS, CDR2 SASEGT. Trimming cost V 4 bases and J 8 bases; bases outside gene matches: 4. The length of the CDR3 is 13 residues. CDR3 amino acids: CASSASGSYEQFF. The CDR3 DNA sequence: TGTGCCAGCAGTGCCAGCGGGAGTTATGAGCAGTTCTTC.

This chain uses TRBV18 with TRBJ2-2; TRBD2 matches 7 bases. Trimming cost V 5 bases and J 1 base; bases outside gene matches: 7. Germline V gene data show CDR1 as KGHSH and CDR2 as LQKENI. The CDR3 is 16 amino acids. CDR3 in amino acids: CASSSQPSGNTGELFF. The CDR3 nucleotides read TGTGCCAGCTCATCTCAGCCTAGCGGGAACACCGGGGAGCTGTTTTTT.

The chain employs TRBV11-2 and TRBJ2-1; D may be TRBD2 (6 bases). Germline CDR1 SGHAT, CDR2 FQNNGV. This CDR3 comprises 16 residues. The V end was cut by 0 bases, the J end by 7 bases, with 16 bases between. The CDR3 loop is CASSLEAGIRGNEQFF. CDR3 DNA: TGTGCCAGCAGCTTAGAGGCGGGAATCCGTGGTAATGAGCAGTTCTTC.

The rearrangement links TRBV28 to TRBJ2-6; D might be TRBD2 (5 bases). Deletions cut 7 bases from V and 0 bases from J, with 10 bases between. The CDR3 covers 15 residues. Germline V CDR1 and CDR2: MDHEN, SYDVKM. The CDR3 region has the DNA TGTGCCAGCAACTTGGGAGTCTCTGGGGCCAACGTCCTGACTTTC. The encoded protein is CASNLGVSGANVLTF.

As regards this clone: Other DNA sequences in this sample translate to the same CDR3. CDR3 nucleotides: TGTGCCAGCAGCGGGGGGTATAGCAATCAGCCCCAGCATTTT. It yields the protein CASSGGYSNQPQHF. J is TRBJ1-5 and V is TRBV27; D perhaps matches TRBD1 (5 bases). This CDR3 has 14 residues. Trimming stripped 6 bases from V and 0 bases from J, with 9 bases between. From germline, CDR1 is MNHEY and CDR2 SMNVEV (reference sequence).

The J gene is TRBJ2-7, the V gene TRBV27, with 8 bases matching TRBD1. The CDR3 covers 14 residues. The germline V gene encodes CDR1 MNHEY and CDR2 SMNVEV (reference sequence). Germline trimming cut 4 bases from V and 0 bases from J; bases unmatched to any gene: 2. The CDR3 region has the DNA TGTGCCAGCAGTTCCCAGGGGGCCTCCTACGAGCAGTACTTC. It codes for CASSSQGASYEQYF.

V gene TRBV5-1 combines with J gene TRBJ2-7; 8 positions agree with TRBD1. The CDR3 contains 15 residues. Trimming removed 0 bases from V and 6 bases from J; junction bases left unmatched: 8. In germline, CDR1 is SGHRS, CDR2 YFSETQ. The CDR3 DNA reads TGCGCCAGCAGCTTGGCTTGGCAGGGGGCAGGCGAGCAGTACTTC. Translated, it gives CASSLAWQGAGEQYF.

This chain connects TRBV28 to TRBJ2-3; 11 bases line up with TRBD2. CDR1 MDHEN and CDR2 SYDVKM come from the germline V gene. V shed 5 bases and J 6 bases; nucleotides not matched to a gene: 10. The CDR3 runs 16 residues. In DNA, the CDR3 is TGTGCCAGCAGTCCCCGCACTAGCGGGAGTCTCGATACGCAGTATTTT. It translates to CASSPRTSGSLDTQYF.

The chain links TRBV11-2 to TRBJ1-4; D gene unclear. This CDR3 has 15 amino acids. V dropped 1 base and J dropped 12 bases, with 18 bases sitting between them. Germline CDR1 and CDR2: SGHAT and FQNNGV. This chain's CDR3 is CASSLVGGPTLELFF. CDR3 DNA sequence: TGTGCCAGCAGCTTAGTTGGTGGGCCAACCCTCGAACTGTTTTTT.

The rearrangement uses TRBV7-8 and TRBJ2-3; a possible D gene is TRBD1 (6 bases). The germline V gene has CDR1 SGHVS and CDR2 FQNEAQ. The CDR3 loop spans 13 amino acids. V lost 4 bases to trimming and J lost 5 bases, with 10 bases between them. This chain's CDR3 is CASSSTGIDTQYF. DNA for the CDR3: TGTGCCAGCAGCTCAACAGGGATAGATACGCAGTATTTT.

The chain joins TRBV19 to TRBJ1-4, with TRBD1 matching 9 bases. From germline, CDR1 is LNHDA and CDR2 SQIVND (reference sequence). The CDR3 has 14 amino acids. V was pared by 7 bases and J by 8 bases, with 8 bases of the junction left unmatched. CDR3 amino acids: CASTPQGASEKLFF. CDR3 nucleotides: TGTGCCAGTACACCACAGGGGGCATCGGAAAAACTGTTTTTT.

Notes on this clone: This specimen includes other DNA sequences encoding the same CDR3. This chain joins TRBV5-1 and TRBJ2-2; TRBD2 matches at 12 bases. Germline CDR1 is SGHRS and CDR2 is YFSETQ. This CDR3 contains 16 residues. J gave up 4 bases and V 4 bases, and 5 bases lay outside the gene matches. CDR3 nucleotides: TGCGCCAGCAGCCCGACTAGCGGGAGAGGCACCGGGGAGCTGTTTTTT. It encodes CASSPTSGRGTGELFF.

The chain is built from TRBV27 and TRBJ2-4, with D possibly matching TRBD2 (6 bases). The CDR3 consists of 14 residues. CDR1 MNHEY and CDR2 SMNVEV come from the germline V gene (reference sequence). V gave up 5 bases and J gave up 9 bases, with 17 bases separating them. The CDR3 spells CASSQTSQPPIQYF. The CDR3 DNA sequence: TGTGCCAGCAGTCAGACTAGTCAACCTCCCATTCAGTACTTC.

A note on this clone: Other nucleotide sequences in the sample specify the same CDR3. This chain connects TRBV19 to TRBJ2-1; 11 nucleotides line up with TRBD2. Germline-derived CDR1 and CDR2 are LNHDA and SQIVND (reference sequence). This CDR3 spans 13 amino acids. With 6 bases clipped from V and 6 bases from J, the junction kept 1 base outside the gene matches. The CDR3 protein is CASRGTSGNEQFF. The CDR3 region has the DNA TGTGCCAGTAGAGGGACTAGCGGCAATGAGCAGTTCTTC.

The CDR3 DNA is TGTGCCAGCAGTTACTCCGACACGAACACTGAAGCTTTCTTT. It yields the protein CASSYSDTNTEAFF. The chain joins TRBV6-6 to TRBJ1-1; D is undetermined. This CDR3 region has 14 residues. CDR1 MNHNY and CDR2 SVGAGI come from the germline V gene (reference sequence). V gave up 0 bases and J gave up 1 base, with 6 bases separating them.

This rearrangement joins TRBV10-1 to TRBJ2-7; 7 nucleotides line up with TRBD2. The V gene end was trimmed by 2 bases and the J gene end by 2 bases; junction bases not matched to a gene: 12. Germline lookup yields CDR1 WNHNN and CDR2 SYGVQD (reference sequence). The CDR3 loop spans 17 amino acids. CDR3 in DNA: TGCGCCAGCAGTGAGGGCTTTCTGGCTAGCGGTACCTACGAGCAGTACTTC. Its protein product is CASSEGFLASGTYEQYF.

The chain combines TRBV28 with TRBJ2-3; D might be TRBD1 or TRBD2, each matching 6 bases. Trimming left V 5 bases short and J 5 bases short, with 14 bases between. The CDR3 is made up of 14 amino acids. The germline V gene encodes CDR1 MDHEN and CDR2 SYDVKM. In nucleotides, the CDR3 is TGTGCCAGCAGTAGGAGTGGGGGGCGAGATACGCAGTATTTT. Encoded protein: CASSRSGGRDTQYF.

The chain has TRBV6-5 and TRBJ2-1; 7 bases match TRBD2. The germline V gene encodes CDR1 MNHEY and CDR2 SVGAGI. The J segment lost 4 bases and the V segment lost 2 bases, leaving 5 bases of the junction unmatched. The CDR3 is 15 amino acids. CDR3 region: CASSYPMGGYNEQFF. CDR3 nucleotides: TGTGCCAGCAGTTACCCGATGGGAGGGTACAATGAGCAGTTCTTC.

V gene TRBV7-9 combines with J gene TRBJ1-2; 9 bases match TRBD1. The germline V gene has CDR1 SEHNR and CDR2 FQNEAQ (reference sequence). Unmatched junction bases numbered 8, after V lost 5 bases and J lost 7 bases. This CDR3 is built from 14 residues. Written as DNA, the CDR3 is TGTGCCAGCAGCGGGGGGACAGGGCTTGGTGGCTACACCTTC. Residues: CASSGGTGLGGYTF.

This clone was picked up one time. The chain couples TRBV5-1 to TRBJ1-3; D gene unclear. The CDR3 consists of 16 residues. V lost 0 bases and J 0 bases, leaving 10 bases between the germline ends. The germline gives CDR1 SGHRS, CDR2 YFSETQ. Here the CDR3 DNA reads TGCGCCAGCAGCTTGGGACATACGAGCTCTGGAAACACCATATATTTT. Translating gives CASSLGHTSSGNTIYF.

The chain couples TRBV6-6 to TRBJ2-2, with D possibly being TRBD2 (6 bases). The ends were cut back, 6 bases at V and 4 bases at J, with 15 bases in the middle. Germline values: CDR1 MNHNY, CDR2 SVGAGI (reference sequence). This CDR3 is built from 15 residues. This CDR3 is CASSVLATPTGELFF. The CDR3 DNA reads TGTGCCAGCAGCGTACTAGCCACTCCCACCGGGGAGCTGTTTTTT.

Regarding this clone: No conserved phenylalanine or tryptophan is present at the end of the CDR3, so a read error is the likely explanation. It is unclear where the CDR3 begins or ends on the DNA, so no DNA is shown, and the CDR3 is as TCRdb lists it. The chain couples TRBV7-2 to TRBJ1-2; the D call TRBD1 from the table was never checked on the DNA. Germline CDR1 is SGHTA and CDR2 is FQGNSA. The CDR3 comprises 11 residues, both ends counted. The CDR3 loop reads CASSFIQGTLL.

The J gene is TRBJ2-2, the V gene TRBV19; 8 bases fit TRBD2. The trim removed 7 bases at V and 4 bases at J, leaving 5 bases unmatched. The CDR3 is 14 amino acids. Germline V gene lookup returns CDR1 LNHDA and CDR2 SQIVND (reference sequence). The DNA of the CDR3 is TGTGCCAGTAATTGGGCGGGAGGCACCGGGGAGCTGTTTTTT. Residues: CASNWAGGTGELFF.

Of note for this clone: Other DNA sequences in the sample encode the same CDR3. The chain has TRBV2 and TRBJ1-1, with D unresolved. CDR3 length: 11 amino acids. Trimming took off 8 bases at V and 1 base at J, with 5 bases between the two ends. The germline V gene has CDR1 SNHLY and CDR2 FYNNEI. CDR3 sequence reads: CASSRNTEAFF. CDR3 sequence (DNA): TGTGCCAGCTCGAGGAACACTGAAGCTTTCTTT. The full variable domain, rest sourced from reference TRBV2 and TRBJ1-1, is EPEVTQTPSHQVTQMGQEVILRCVPISNHLYFYWYRQILGQKVEFLVSFYNNEISEKSEIFDDQFSVERPDGSNFTLKIRSTKLEDSAMYFCASSRNTEAFFGQGTRLTVV.

This clone was seen a handful of times. The chain couples TRBV19 to TRBJ1-5; D gene ambiguous. V lost 3 bases, J lost 7 bases, and 13 bases lay in between. This CDR3 has 14 amino acids. The V gene's germline CDR1 is LNHDA and CDR2 SQIVND (reference sequence). As DNA, the CDR3 is TGTGCCAGTAGTATTCGTACGCGGGAACAGCCCCAGCATTTT. Its protein product is CASSIRTREQPQHF.